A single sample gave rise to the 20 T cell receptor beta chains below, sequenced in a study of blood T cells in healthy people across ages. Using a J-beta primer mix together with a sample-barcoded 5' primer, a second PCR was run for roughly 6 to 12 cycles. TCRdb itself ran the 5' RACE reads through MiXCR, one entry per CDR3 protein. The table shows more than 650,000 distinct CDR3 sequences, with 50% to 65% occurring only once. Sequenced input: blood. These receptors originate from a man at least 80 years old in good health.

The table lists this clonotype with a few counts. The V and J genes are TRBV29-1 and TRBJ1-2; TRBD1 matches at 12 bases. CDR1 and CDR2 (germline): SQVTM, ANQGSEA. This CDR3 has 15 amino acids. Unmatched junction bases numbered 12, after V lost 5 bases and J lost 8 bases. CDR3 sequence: CSVRAFRDRGLGYTF. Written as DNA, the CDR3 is TGCAGCGTTCGCGCCTTCCGGGACAGGGGGCTAGGCTACACCTTC.

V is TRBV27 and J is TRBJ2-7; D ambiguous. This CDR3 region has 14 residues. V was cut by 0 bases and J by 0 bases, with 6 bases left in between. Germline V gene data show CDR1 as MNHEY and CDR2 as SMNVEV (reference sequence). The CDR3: CASSLSVSSYEQYF. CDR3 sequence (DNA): TGTGCCAGCAGTTTATCAGTGAGCTCCTACGAGCAGTACTTC.

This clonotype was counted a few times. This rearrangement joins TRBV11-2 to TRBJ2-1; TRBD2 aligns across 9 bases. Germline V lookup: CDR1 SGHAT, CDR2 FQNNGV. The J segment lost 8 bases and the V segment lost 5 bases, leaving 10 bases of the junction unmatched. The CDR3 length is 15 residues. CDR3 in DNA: TGTGCCAGCAGCCCCCGGGCGGGAGGGCCGTATGAGCAGTTCTTC. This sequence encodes CASSPRAGGPYEQFF.

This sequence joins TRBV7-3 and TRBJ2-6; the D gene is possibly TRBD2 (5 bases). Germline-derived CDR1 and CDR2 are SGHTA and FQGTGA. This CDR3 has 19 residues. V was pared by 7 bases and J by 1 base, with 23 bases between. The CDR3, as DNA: TGTGCCAGCAACTCCGGATCATCGGGGTTGCTATCTGGGGCCAACGTCCTGACTTTC. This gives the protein CASNSGSSGLLSGANVLTF.

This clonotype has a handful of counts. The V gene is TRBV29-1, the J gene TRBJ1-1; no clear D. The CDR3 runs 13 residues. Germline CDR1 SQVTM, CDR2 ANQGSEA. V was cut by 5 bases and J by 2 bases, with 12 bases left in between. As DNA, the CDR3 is TGCAGCGTTATGGACCGGAAAAACACTGAAGCTTTCTTT. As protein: CSVMDRKNTEAFF.

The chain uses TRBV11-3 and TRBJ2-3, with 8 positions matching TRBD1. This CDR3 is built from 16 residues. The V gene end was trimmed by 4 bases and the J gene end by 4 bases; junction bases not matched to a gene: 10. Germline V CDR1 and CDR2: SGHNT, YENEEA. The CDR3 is CASSSGDRPNADTQYF. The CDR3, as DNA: TGTGCCAGCAGCTCAGGGGACAGGCCCAACGCAGATACGCAGTATTTT. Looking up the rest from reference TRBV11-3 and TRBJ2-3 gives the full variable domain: EAGVVQSPRYKIIEKKQPVAFWCNPISGHNTLYWYLQNLGQGPELLIRYENEEAVDDSQLPKDRFSAERLKGVDSTLKIQPAELGDSAVYLCASSSGDRPNADTQYFGPGTRLTVL.

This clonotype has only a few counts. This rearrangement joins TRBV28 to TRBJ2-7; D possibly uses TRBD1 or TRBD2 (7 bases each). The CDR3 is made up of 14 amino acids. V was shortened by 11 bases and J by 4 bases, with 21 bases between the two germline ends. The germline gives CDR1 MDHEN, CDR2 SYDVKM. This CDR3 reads CAHNPGGGRYEQYF. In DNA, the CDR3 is TGTGCCCACAACCCAGGGGGGGGAAGATACGAGCAGTACTTC.

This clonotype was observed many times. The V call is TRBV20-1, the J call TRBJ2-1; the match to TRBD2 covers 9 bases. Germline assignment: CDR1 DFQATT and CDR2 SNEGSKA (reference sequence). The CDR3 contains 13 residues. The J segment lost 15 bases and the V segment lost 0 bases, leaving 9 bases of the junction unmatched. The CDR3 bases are TGCAGTGCTAGAGACCCTCTAGCGGGACGGTCGTTCTTC. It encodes CSARDPLAGRSFF.

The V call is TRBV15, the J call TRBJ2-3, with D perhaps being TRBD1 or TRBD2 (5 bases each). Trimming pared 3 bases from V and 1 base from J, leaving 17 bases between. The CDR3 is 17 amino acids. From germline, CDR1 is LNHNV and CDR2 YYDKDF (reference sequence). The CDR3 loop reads CATSSGDASWGTDTQYF. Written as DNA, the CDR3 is TGTGCCACCAGCAGCGGGGACGCCTCCTGGGGCACAGATACGCAGTATTTT.

The CDR3 sequence: CASRPGLAGVYNEQYF. In DNA form, the CDR3 reads TGTGCCAGCAGACCCGGACTAGCGGGAGTCTACAATGAGCAGTACTTC. V gene TRBV6-2 or TRBV6-3 combines with J gene TRBJ2-5, with 13 nucleotides matching TRBD2. The CDR3 runs to 16 residues. Germline CDR1 is MNHEY and CDR2 is SVGEGT. The V gene end was trimmed by 6 bases and the J gene end by 11 bases; junction bases not matched to a gene: 15.

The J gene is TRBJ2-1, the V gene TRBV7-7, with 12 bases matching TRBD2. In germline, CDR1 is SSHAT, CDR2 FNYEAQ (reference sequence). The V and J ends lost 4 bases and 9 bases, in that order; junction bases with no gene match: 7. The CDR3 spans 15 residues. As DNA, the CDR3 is TGTGCCAGCAGCTCTTCTAGCGGGAGGGCCCTTGAGCAGTTCTTC. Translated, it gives CASSSSSGRALEQFF.

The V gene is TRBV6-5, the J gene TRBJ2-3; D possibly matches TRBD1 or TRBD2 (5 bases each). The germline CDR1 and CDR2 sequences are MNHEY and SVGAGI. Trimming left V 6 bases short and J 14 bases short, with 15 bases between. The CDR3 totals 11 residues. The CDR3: CASSGLGDAYF. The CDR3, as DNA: TGTGCCAGCAGCGGACTGGGGGACGCGTATTTT.

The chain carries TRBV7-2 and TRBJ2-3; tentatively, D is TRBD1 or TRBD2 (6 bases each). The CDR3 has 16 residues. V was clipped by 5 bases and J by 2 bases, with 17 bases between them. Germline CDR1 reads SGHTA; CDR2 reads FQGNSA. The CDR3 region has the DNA TGTGCCAGCAGCCCGGTCGGGGGCCCGTACACAGATACGCAGTATTTT. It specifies CASSPVGGPYTDTQYF.

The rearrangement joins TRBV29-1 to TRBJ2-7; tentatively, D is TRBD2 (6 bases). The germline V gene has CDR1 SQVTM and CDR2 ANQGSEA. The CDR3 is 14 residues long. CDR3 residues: CSARGGTASYEQYF. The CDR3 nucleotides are TGCAGTGCTAGAGGCGGGACTGCCTCCTACGAGCAGTACTTC.

The DNA for the CDR3 is TGTGCCACCAGTGACCCGACTAGCGGGAGACATGAGCAGTTCTTC. Its translation is CATSDPTSGRHEQFF. The chain has TRBV24-1 and TRBJ2-1; 12 nucleotides line up with TRBD2. V trimming: 4 bases; J trimming: 8 bases; junction bases outside the gene matches: 5. CDR3 length: 15 residues. The germline CDR1 and CDR2 sequences are KGHDR and SFDVKD.

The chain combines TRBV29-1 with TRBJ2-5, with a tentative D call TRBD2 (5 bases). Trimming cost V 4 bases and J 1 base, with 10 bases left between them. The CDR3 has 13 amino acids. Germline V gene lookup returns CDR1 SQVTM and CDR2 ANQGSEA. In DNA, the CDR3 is TGCAGCGTTGTAGCCGGGATCCAAGAGACCCAGTACTTC. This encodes CSVVAGIQETQYF.

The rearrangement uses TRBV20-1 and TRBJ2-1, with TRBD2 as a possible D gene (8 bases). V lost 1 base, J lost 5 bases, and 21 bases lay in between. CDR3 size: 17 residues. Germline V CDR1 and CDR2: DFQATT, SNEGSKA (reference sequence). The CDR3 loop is CSARAWVAGQPHNEQFF. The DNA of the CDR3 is TGCAGTGCTAGAGCGTGGGTAGCGGGACAGCCCCACAATGAGCAGTTCTTC.

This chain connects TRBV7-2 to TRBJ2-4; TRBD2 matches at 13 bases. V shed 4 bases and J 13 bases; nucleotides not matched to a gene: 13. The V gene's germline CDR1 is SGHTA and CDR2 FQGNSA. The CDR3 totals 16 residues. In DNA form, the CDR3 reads TGTGCCAGCAGCTCGGGACTAGCGGGAAGTCTTCGAGAGCAGTACTTC. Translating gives CASSSGLAGSLREQYF.

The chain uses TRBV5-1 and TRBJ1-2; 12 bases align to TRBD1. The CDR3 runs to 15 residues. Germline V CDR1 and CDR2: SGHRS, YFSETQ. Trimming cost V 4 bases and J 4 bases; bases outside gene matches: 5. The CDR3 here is CASSPGTGGPYGYTF. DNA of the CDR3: TGCGCCAGCAGCCCTGGGACAGGGGGCCCCTATGGCTACACCTTC.

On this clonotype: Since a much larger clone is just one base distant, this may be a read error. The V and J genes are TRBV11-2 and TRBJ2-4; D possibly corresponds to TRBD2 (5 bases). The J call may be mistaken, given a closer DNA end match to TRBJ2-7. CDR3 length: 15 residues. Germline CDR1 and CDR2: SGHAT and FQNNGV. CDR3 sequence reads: CASSPSAGRVHEQYF. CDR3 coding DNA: TGTGCCAGCAGCCCAAGTGCGGGTAGGGTCCACGAGCAGTACTTC.